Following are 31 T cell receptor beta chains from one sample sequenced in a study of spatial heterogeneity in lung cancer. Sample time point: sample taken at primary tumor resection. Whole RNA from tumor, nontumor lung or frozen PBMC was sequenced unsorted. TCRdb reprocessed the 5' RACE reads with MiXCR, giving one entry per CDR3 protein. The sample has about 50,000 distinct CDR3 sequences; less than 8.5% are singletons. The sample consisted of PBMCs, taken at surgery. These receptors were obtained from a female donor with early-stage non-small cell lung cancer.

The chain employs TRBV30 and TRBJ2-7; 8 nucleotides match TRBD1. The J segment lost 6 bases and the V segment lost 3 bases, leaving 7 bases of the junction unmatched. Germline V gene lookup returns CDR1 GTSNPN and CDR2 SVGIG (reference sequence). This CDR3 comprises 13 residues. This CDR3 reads CAWSHRGKGEQYF. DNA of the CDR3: TGTGCCTGGAGCCACAGGGGGAAGGGCGAGCAGTACTTC.

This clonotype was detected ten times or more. The CDR3 DNA reads as TGTGCCAGCAGCTTTGGAGCGCACAGTAATTCACCCCTCCACTTT. This gives the protein CASSFGAHSNSPLHF. V usage is TRBV5-5 and J usage is TRBJ1-6; D gene unclear. V was shortened by 2 bases and J by 6 bases, with 12 bases between the two germline ends. The CDR3 length is 15 residues. Germline CDR1 SGHKS, CDR2 YYEKEE (reference sequence). Full variable domain (rest looked up from reference TRBV5-5 and TRBJ1-6): DAGVTQSPTHLIKTRGQQVTLRCSPISGHKSVSWYQQVLGQGPQFIFQYYEKEERGRGNFPDRFSARQFPNYSSELNVNALLLGDSALYLCASSFGAHSNSPLHFGNGTRLTVT.

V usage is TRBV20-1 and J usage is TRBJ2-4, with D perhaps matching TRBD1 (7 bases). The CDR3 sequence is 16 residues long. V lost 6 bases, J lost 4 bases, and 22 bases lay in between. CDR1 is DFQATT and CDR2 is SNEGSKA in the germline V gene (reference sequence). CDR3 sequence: CSARETRGQIKNIQYF. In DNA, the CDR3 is TGCAGTGCCCGGGAGACTAGGGGGCAGATAAAAAACATTCAGTACTTC.

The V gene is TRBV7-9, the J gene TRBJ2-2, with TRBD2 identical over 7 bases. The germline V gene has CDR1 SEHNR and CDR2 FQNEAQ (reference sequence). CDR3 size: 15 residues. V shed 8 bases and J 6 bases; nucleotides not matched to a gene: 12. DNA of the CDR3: TGTGCCAGCTCTAGCGGACAAACCACAGCCGGGGAGCTGTTTTTT. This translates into CASSSGQTTAGELFF.

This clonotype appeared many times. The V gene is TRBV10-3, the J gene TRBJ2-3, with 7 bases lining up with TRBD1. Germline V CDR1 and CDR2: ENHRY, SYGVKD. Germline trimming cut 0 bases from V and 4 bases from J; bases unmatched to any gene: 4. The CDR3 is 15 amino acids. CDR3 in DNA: TGTGCCATCAGTGAGTCGGACACAGGGGCAGATACGCAGTATTTT. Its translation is CAISESDTGADTQYF.

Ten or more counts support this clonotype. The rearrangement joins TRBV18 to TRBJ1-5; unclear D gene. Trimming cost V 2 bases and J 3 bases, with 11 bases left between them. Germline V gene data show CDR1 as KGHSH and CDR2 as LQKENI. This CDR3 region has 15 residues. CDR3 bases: TGTGCCAGCTCACCAATCCAAGGGAACAATCAGCCCCAGCATTTT. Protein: CASSPIQGNNQPQHF.

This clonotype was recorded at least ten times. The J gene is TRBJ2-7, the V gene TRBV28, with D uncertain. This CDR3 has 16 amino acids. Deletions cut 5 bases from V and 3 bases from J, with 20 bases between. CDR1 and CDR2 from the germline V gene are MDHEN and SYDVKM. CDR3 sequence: CASSGSTGSTHYEQYF. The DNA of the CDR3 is TGTGCCAGCAGTGGATCGACCGGGTCCACCCACTACGAGCAGTACTTC. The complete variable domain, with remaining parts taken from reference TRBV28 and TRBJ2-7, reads DVKVTQSSRYLVKRTGEKVFLECVQDMDHENMFWYRQDPGLGLRLIYFSYDVKMKEKGDIPEGYSVSREKKERFSLILESASTNQTSMYLCASSGSTGSTHYEQYFGPGTRLTVT.

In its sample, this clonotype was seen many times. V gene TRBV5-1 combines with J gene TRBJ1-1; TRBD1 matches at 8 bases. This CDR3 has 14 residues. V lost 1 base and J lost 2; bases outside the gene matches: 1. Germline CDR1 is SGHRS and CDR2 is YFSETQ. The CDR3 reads CASSLTGGNTEAFF. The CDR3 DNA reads TGCGCCAGCAGCTTGACAGGGGGAAACACTGAAGCTTTCTTT.

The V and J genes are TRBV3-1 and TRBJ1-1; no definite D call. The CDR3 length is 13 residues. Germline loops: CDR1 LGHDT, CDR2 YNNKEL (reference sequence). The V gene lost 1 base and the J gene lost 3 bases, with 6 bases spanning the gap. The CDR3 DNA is TGTGCCAGCAGCCAAGGATCTGACACTGAAGCTTTCTTT. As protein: CASSQGSDTEAFF.

CDR3: CASSLESSGGISSYEQYF. CDR3 coding DNA: TGTGCCAGCAGCTTAGAGTCTAGCGGGGGTATAAGCTCCTACGAGCAGTACTTC. The chain employs TRBV7-2 and TRBJ2-7; 10 bases are shared with TRBD2. Germline CDR1 SGHTA, CDR2 FQGNSA. The CDR3 consists of 18 residues. Trimming took 1 base from V and 0 from J; bases not matched to a gene: 9.

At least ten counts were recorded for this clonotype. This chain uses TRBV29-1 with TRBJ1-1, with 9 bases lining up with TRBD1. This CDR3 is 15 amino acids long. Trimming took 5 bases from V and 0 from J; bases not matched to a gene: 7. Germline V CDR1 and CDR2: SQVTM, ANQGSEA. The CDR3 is CSVSTGGAMNTEAFF. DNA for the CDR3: TGCAGCGTTTCGACAGGGGGGGCCATGAACACTGAAGCTTTCTTT.

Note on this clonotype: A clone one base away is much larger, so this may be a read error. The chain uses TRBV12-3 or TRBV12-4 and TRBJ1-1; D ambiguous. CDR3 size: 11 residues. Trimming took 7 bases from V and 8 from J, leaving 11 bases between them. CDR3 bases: TGTGCCAGCACCCCAGACAACGAAGCTTTCTTT. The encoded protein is CASTPDNEAFF.

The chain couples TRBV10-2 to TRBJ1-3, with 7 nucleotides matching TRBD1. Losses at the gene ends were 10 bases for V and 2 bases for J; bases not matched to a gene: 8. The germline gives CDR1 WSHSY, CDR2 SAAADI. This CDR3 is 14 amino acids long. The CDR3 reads CATRGTGAGNTIYF. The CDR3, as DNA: TGCGCCACCAGGGGAACAGGGGCTGGAAACACCATATATTTT.

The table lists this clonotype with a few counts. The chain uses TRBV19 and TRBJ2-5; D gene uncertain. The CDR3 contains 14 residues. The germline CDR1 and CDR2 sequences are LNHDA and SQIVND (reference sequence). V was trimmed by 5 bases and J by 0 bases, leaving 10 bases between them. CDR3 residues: CASSVRTDQETQYF. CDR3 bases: TGTGCCAGTAGTGTTCGGACGGACCAAGAGACCCAGTACTTC.

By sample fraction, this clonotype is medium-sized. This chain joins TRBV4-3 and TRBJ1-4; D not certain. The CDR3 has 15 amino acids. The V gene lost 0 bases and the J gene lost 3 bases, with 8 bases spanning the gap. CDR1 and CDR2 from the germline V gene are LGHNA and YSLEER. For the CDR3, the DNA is TGCGCCAGCAGCCAAGATTCCGGTTCTAATGAAAAACTGTTTTTT. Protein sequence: CASSQDSGSNEKLFF.

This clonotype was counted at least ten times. The DNA for the CDR3 is TGCAGTGCTAGAGATCTCCCCCACGGCTCTGGAAACACCATATATTTT. Translated: CSARDLPHGSGNTIYF. This rearrangement joins TRBV20-1 to TRBJ1-3, with D uncertain. Trimming removed 0 bases from V and 0 bases from J, with 12 bases in between. The CDR3 is made up of 16 amino acids. CDR1 DFQATT and CDR2 SNEGSKA come from the germline V gene (reference sequence).

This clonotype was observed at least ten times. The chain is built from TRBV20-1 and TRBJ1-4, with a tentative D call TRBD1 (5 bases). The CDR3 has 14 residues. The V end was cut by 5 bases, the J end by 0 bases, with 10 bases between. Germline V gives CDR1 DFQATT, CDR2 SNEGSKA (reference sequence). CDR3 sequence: CSAGQGATNEKLFF. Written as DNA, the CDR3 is TGCAGTGCTGGGCAGGGTGCAACTAATGAAAAACTGTTTTTT.

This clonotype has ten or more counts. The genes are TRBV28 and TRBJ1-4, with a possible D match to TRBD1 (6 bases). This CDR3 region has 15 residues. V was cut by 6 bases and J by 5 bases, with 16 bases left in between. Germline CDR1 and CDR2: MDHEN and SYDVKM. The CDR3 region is CASRPRGSRNEKLFF. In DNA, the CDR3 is TGTGCCAGCAGACCCAGGGGTTCCCGGAATGAAAAACTGTTTTTT.

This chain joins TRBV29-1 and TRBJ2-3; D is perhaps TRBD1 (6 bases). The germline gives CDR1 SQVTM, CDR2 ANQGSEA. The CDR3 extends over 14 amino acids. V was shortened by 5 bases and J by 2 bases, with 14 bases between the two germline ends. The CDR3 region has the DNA TGCAGCGTTAGTCCGGGACAATACACAGATACGCAGTATTTT. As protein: CSVSPGQYTDTQYF.

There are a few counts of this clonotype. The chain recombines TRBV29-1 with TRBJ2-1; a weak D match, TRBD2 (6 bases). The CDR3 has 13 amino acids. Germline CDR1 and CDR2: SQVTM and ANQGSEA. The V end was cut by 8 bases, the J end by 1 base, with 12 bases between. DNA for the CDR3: TGCAGCTGTCTCGGGGGTTCCTACAATGAGCAGTTCTTC. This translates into CSCLGGSYNEQFF.

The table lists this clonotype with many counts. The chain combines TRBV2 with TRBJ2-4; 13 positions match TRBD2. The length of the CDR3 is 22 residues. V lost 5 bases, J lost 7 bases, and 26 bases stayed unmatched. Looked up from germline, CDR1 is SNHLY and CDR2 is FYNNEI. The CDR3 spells CASSPPDFPTSGGAPPHNIQYF. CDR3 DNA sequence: TGTGCCAGCAGTCCACCCGACTTCCCTACTAGCGGGGGGGCCCCGCCTCATAACATTCAGTACTTC.

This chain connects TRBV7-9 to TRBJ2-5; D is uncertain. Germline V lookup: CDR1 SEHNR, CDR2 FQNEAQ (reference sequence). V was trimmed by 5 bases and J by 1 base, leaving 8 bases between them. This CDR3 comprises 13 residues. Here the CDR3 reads CASSPFLQETQYF. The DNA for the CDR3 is TGTGCCAGCAGCCCGTTCCTCCAAGAGACCCAGTACTTC.

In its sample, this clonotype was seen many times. Written as DNA, the CDR3 is TGTGCCAGCAGCTTAATCGGTACTCTTAATTCACCCCTCCACTTT. This translates into CASSLIGTLNSPLHF. The chain employs TRBV7-2 and TRBJ1-6; D is unresolved. This CDR3 contains 15 residues. V was pared by 2 bases and J by 6 bases, with 11 bases between. Germline CDR1 reads SGHTA; CDR2 reads FQGNSA.

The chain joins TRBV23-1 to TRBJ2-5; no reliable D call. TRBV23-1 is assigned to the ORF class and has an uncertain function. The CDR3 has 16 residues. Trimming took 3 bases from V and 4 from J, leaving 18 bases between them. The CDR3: CASSHNLKKRRETQYF. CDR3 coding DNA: TGCGCCAGCAGTCATAATTTGAAGAAAAGAAGAGAGACCCAGTACTTC.

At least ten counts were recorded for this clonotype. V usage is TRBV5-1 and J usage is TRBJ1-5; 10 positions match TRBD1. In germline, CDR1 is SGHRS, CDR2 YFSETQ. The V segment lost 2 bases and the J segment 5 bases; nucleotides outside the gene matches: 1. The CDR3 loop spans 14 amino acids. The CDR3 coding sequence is TGCGCCAGCAGCTTCGGACAGGGGGATCAGCCCCAGCATTTT. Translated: CASSFGQGDQPQHF.

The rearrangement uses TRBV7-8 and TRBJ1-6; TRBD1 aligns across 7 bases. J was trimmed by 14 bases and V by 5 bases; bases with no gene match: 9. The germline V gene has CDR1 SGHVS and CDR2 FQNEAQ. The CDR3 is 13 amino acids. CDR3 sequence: CASSPDREGTLHF. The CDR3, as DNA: TGTGCCAGCAGCCCCGACAGGGAAGGAACCCTCCACTTT. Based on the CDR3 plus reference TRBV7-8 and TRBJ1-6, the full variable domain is GAGVSQSPRYKVAKRGQDVALRCDPISGHVSLFWYQQALGQGPEFLTYFQNEAQLDKSGLPSDRFFAERPEGSVSTLKIQRTQQEDSAVYLCASSPDREGTLHFGNGTRLTVT.

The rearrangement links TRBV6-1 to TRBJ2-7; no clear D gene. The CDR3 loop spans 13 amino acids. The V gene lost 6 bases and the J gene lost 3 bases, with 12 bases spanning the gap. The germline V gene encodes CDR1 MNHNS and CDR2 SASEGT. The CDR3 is CASSWAWDYEQYF. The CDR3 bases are TGTGCCAGCAGCTGGGCATGGGACTACGAGCAGTACTTC.

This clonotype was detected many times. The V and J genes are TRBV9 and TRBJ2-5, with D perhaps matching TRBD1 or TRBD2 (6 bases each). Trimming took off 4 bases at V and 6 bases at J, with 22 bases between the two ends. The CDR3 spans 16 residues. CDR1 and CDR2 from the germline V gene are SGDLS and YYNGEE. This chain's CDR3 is CASSPGGGNLQKTQYF. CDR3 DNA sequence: TGTGCCAGCAGCCCAGGAGGGGGGAACCTACAAAAGACCCAGTACTTC.

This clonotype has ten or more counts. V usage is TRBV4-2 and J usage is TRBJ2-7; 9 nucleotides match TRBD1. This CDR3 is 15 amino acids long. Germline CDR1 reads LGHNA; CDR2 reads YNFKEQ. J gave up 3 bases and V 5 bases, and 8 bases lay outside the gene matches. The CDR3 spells CASSTQPGQGYEQYF. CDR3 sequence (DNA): TGTGCCAGCAGCACACAACCGGGACAGGGCTACGAGCAGTACTTC.

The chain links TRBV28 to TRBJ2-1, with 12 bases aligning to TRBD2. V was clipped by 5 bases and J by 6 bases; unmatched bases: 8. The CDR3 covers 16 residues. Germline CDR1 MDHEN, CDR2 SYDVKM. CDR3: CASSGAGLAGRNEQFF. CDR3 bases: TGTGCCAGCAGTGGCGCCGGACTAGCGGGGCGCAATGAGCAGTTCTTC.

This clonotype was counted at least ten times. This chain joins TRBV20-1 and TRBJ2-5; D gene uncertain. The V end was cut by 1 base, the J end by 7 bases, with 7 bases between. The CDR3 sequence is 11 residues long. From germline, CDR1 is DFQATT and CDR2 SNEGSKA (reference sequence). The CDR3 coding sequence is TGCAGTGCTAGAGTGGGTGCGACCCAGTACTTC. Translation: CSARVGATQYF.